Following are 16 T cell receptor beta chains from one sample sequenced in a study of cytomegalovirus exposure and HLA in healthy donors. PCR was performed using 60 Vbeta and 13 Jbeta primers. Here immunoSEQ multiplex PCR was the method, and the copy in TCRdb shows in-frame clones only, minus some. The repertoire has around 210,000 clones, about 85% of them found once; the top ten carry about 0.25%. The specimen was PBMCs. These receptors were taken from a girl aged 2 to 9 in good health and CMV-seronegative.

This rearrangement joins TRBV28 to TRBJ1-1; D gene ambiguous. Trimming cost V 7 bases and J 1 base, with 7 bases left between them. Germline V CDR1 and CDR2: MDHEN, SYDVKM. The length of the CDR3 is 12 residues. CDR3 sequence: CASTAENTEAFF. The CDR3 DNA sequence: TGTGCCAGCACTGCAGAGAACACTGAAGCTTTCTTT.

V and J are TRBV28 and TRBJ2-3, with 9 bases identical to TRBD2. Germline V CDR1 and CDR2: MDHEN, SYDVKM. V lost 3 bases to trimming and J lost 2 bases; unmatched junction nucleotides: 6. CDR3 length: 16 residues. CDR3 region: CASSFGGRVLTDTQYF. CDR3 DNA sequence: TGTGCCAGCAGTTTCGGCGGGAGGGTCCTCACAGATACGCAGTATTTT.

The V gene is TRBV4-2, the J gene TRBJ1-3, with D tentatively TRBD1 (6 bases). This CDR3 has 16 residues. V shed 0 bases and J shed 1 base, with 10 bases lying between them. The germline V gene encodes CDR1 LGHNA and CDR2 YNFKEQ. The CDR3 protein is CASSQDVGASGNTIYF. For the CDR3, the DNA is TGTGCCAGCAGCCAAGATGTGGGGGCTTCTGGAAACACCATATATTTT.

This chain joins TRBV15 and TRBJ1-5, with a tentative D call TRBD1 (5 bases). The V end was cut by 1 base, the J end by 3 bases, with 10 bases between. CDR1 and CDR2 from the germline V gene are LNHNV and YYDKDF (reference sequence). The CDR3 contains 15 residues. The CDR3 nucleotides are TGTGCCACCAGCAGAGGGGGCAGACTCAATCAGCCCCAGCATTTT. Its translation: CATSRGGRLNQPQHF.

This clone was counted a few times. This chain joins TRBV6-1 and TRBJ2-7; 8 bases map to TRBD2. Germline CDR1 MNHNS, CDR2 SASEGT. J was trimmed by 3 bases and V by 6 bases; bases with no gene match: 7. This CDR3 spans 14 amino acids. The CDR3 reads CASSTGTSNYEQYF. Written as DNA, the CDR3 is TGTGCCAGCAGCACCGGGACTAGTAACTACGAGCAGTACTTC.

The CDR3 here is CASSEEREHYNEQFF. In nucleotides, the CDR3 is TGTGCCAGCAGCGAGGAGCGGGAGCACTACAATGAGCAGTTCTTC. The chain links TRBV5-4 to TRBJ2-1; 8 bases agree with TRBD2. Trimming cost V 4 bases and J 3 bases; bases outside gene matches: 6. The CDR3 has 15 residues. The germline V gene has CDR1 SGHNT and CDR2 YYREEE (reference sequence).

V gene TRBV18 combines with J gene TRBJ1-1; D remains ambiguous. From germline, CDR1 is KGHSH and CDR2 LQKENI. The CDR3 runs to 14 residues. Trimming took 4 bases from V and 6 from J, leaving 15 bases between them. CDR3 residues: CASSLETWSAEAFF. The CDR3 nucleotides are TGTGCCAGCTCACTGGAAACATGGAGCGCTGAAGCTTTCTTT.

This clone appeared once. CDR3 amino acids: CASSPGLGNEQFF. The CDR3 DNA is TGTGCCAGCAGCCCAGGACTTGGAAATGAGCAGTTCTTC. V usage is TRBV5-4 and J usage is TRBJ2-1; a possible D gene is TRBD2 (5 bases). The V gene lost 4 bases and the J gene lost 7 bases, with 12 bases spanning the gap. Per the germline V gene, CDR1 is SGHNT and CDR2 is YYREEE (reference sequence). The CDR3 is made up of 13 amino acids.

The CDR3 loop reads CAWSRDSSYEQYF. In DNA form, the CDR3 reads TGTGCCTGGAGTCGGGACAGTTCCTACGAGCAGTACTTC. The chain couples TRBV30 to TRBJ2-7; 7 nucleotides agree with TRBD1. The germline gives CDR1 GTSNPN, CDR2 SVGIG (reference sequence). V was pared by 2 bases and J by 1 base, with 2 bases of the junction left unmatched. The CDR3 consists of 13 residues.

This chain links TRBV2 with TRBJ2-3, with 7 nucleotides matching TRBD2. Trimming took 6 bases from V and 2 from J; bases not matched to a gene: 5. The CDR3 runs to 14 residues. The V gene's germline CDR1 is SNHLY and CDR2 FYNNEI. CDR3 loop: CASRSGILTDTQYF. The CDR3 DNA reads as TGTGCCAGCAGGAGCGGGATCCTCACAGATACGCAGTATTTT.

The rearrangement joins TRBV12-5 to TRBJ2-5, with 9 bases identical to TRBD2. The CDR3 length is 17 residues. V shed 0 bases, J shed 4 bases, and the junction held 9 bases outside the gene matches. Germline assignment: CDR1 LGHNT and CDR2 FRNRAP. CDR3: CASGLVLGGRARETQYF. DNA of the CDR3: TGTGCTAGTGGTTTGGTACTCGGCGGGAGGGCCCGAGAGACCCAGTACTTC.

In this sample, this clone turned up once. The chain couples TRBV7-8 to TRBJ2-1, with 10 bases identical to TRBD1. The junction had 10 bases not matched to a gene; V was cut back by 8 bases and J by 6 bases. The length of the CDR3 is 15 residues. The germline CDR1 and CDR2 sequences are SGHVS and FQNEAQ. The CDR3 loop reads CASVLMGQGINEQFF. Here the CDR3 DNA reads TGTGCCAGCGTACTAATGGGACAGGGGATCAATGAGCAGTTCTTC.

This rearrangement joins TRBV7-9 to TRBJ1-1; possible D gene TRBD1, 6 bases. V was cut by 4 bases and J by 10 bases, with 13 bases left in between. The CDR3 runs 12 residues. Germline loops: CDR1 SEHNR, CDR2 FQNEAQ (reference sequence). CDR3 loop: CASSSGQRGAFF. CDR3 DNA: TGTGCCAGCAGCTCTGGACAGAGAGGAGCTTTCTTT.

The J gene is TRBJ2-5, the V gene TRBV4-1, with D perhaps matching TRBD1 (5 bases). Germline V lookup: CDR1 MGHRA, CDR2 YSYEKL. The V end lost 1 base, the J end lost 5 bases, and 11 bases lay between the germline ends. This CDR3 region has 14 residues. In nucleotides, the CDR3 is TGCGCCAGCAGCCAAGGGATCAGGGCGGAGACCCAGTACTTC. Amino acids: CASSQGIRAETQYF.

The rearrangement joins TRBV9 to TRBJ2-3; D not certain. In germline, CDR1 is SGDLS, CDR2 YYNGEE. The CDR3 consists of 15 residues. V dropped 0 bases and J dropped 1 base, with 9 bases sitting between them. CDR3 in amino acids: CASSVEARGTDTQYF. CDR3 nucleotides: TGTGCCAGCAGCGTAGAAGCTCGCGGCACAGATACGCAGTATTTT.

The chain joins TRBV9 to TRBJ2-4; 12 bases align to TRBD1. This CDR3 region has 17 residues. Trimming at V came to 3 bases and at J to 8 bases, leaving 12 bases not matched to a gene. Germline V gives CDR1 SGDLS, CDR2 YYNGEE. CDR3 loop: CASSGPGTGGPRDIQYF. The DNA of the CDR3 is TGTGCCAGCAGCGGACCCGGGACAGGGGGCCCGAGGGACATTCAGTACTTC. The complete variable domain, with remaining parts taken from reference TRBV9 and TRBJ2-4, reads DSGVTQTPKHLITATGQRVTLRCSPRSGDLSVYWYQQSLDQGLQFLIQYYNGEERAKGNILERFSAQQFPDLHSELNLSSLELGDSALYFCASSGPGTGGPRDIQYFGAGTRLSVL.